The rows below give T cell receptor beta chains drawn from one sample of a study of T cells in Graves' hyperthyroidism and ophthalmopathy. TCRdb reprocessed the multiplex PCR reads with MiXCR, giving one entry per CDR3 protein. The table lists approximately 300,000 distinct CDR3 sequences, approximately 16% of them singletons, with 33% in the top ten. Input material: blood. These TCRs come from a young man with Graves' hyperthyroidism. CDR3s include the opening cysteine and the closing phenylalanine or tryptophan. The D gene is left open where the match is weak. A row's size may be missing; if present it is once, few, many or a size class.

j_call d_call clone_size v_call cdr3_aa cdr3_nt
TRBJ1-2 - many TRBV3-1 CASSLTANYGYTF TGTGCCAGCAGCCTTACAGCGAACTATGGCTACACCTTC
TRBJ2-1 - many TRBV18 CASSPLTGTLGNEQFF TGTGCCAGCTCACCTCTGACCGGGACTCTCGGCAATGAGCAGTTCTTC
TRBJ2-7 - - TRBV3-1 CASSLGGGQYF TGTGCCAGCAGCCTCGGAGGAGGGCAGTACTTC
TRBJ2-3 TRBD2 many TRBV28 CASSLCVLAGYTDTQYF TGTGCCAGCAGTTTATGCGTACTAGCGGGATACACAGATACGCAGTATTTT
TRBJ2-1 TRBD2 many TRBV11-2 CASSFAGTSTSEQFF TGTGCCAGCAGCTTTGCCGGGACTAGTACTAGCGAGCAGTTCTTC
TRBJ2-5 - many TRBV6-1 CASSEQAQETQYF TGTGCCAGCAGTGAACAAGCTCAGGAGACCCAGTACTTC
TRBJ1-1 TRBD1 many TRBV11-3 CASSSAYRGVPEAFF TGTGCCAGCAGCTCCGCTTACAGGGGTGTCCCTGAAGCTTTCTTT
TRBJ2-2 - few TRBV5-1 CASEGPGELFF TGCGCCAGCGAAGGCCCCGGGGAGCTGTTTTTT
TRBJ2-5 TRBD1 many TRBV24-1 CATGKGAQETQYF TGTGCCACCGGGAAGGGGGCTCAAGAGACCCAGTACTTC
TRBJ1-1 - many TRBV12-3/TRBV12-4 CASSLSGLGNTEAFF TGTGCCAGCAGTTTATCCGGACTGGGGAACACTGAAGCTTTCTTT
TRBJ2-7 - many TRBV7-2 CASSPTGTPSYEQYF TGTGCCAGCAGCCCAACCGGGACTCCCTCCTACGAGCAGTACTTC
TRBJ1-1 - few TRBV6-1 CASSGYKPGPTVSEAFF TGTGCCAGCAGTGGTTATAAACCGGGCCCTACCGTTTCTGAAGCTTTCTTT
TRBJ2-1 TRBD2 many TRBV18 CASSPGGHEQFF TGTGCCAGCTCTCCGGGGGGGCACGAGCAGTTCTTC
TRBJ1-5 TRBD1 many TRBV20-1 CSAQGTGNQPQHF TGCAGTGCCCAAGGGACAGGGAATCAGCCCCAGCATTTT
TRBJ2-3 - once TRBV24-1 CATSDWAGLTDTQYF TGTGCCACCAGTGACTGGGCAGGCCTCACAGATACGCAGTATTTT
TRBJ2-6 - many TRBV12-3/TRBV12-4 CASTQGEAGANVLTF TGTGCCAGCACCCAAGGGGAGGCTGGGGCCAACGTCCTGACTTTC
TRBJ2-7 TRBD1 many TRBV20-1 CSGRDRTTYEQYF TGCAGTGGTCGGGACAGGACCACGTACGAGCAGTACTTC
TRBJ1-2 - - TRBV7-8 CASSLLGTDYGYTF TGTGCCAGCAGCTTACTAGGGACGGACTATGGCTACACCTTC
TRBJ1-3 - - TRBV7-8 CASSLRIYDTIYF TGTGCCAGCAGCTTACGGATTTATGACACCATATATTTT
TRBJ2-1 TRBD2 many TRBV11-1 CASSSGLAGPNEQFF TGTGCCAGCAGCTCGGGACTAGCGGGACCCAATGAGCAGTTCTTC
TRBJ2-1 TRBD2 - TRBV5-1 CASSTRTSGKVEQFF TGCGCCAGCAGCACCCGGACTAGCGGGAAGGTTGAGCAGTTCTTC
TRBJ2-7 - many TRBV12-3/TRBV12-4 CASSRSPANEQYF TGTGCCAGCAGTCGATCCCCCGCCAACGAGCAGTACTTC
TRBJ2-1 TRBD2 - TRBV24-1 CATREIAGGSNEQFF TGTGCCACCAGAGAAATAGCGGGAGGGAGTAATGAGCAGTTCTTC
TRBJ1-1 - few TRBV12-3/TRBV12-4 CASSSDSGRRAFF TGTGCCAGCAGTTCGGACTCGGGGCGTCGCGCTTTCTTT
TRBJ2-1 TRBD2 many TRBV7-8 CASSRLAGGYYNEQFF TGTGCCAGCAGCCGCCTAGCGGGAGGATACTACAATGAGCAGTTCTTC
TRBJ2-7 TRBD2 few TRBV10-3 CATSGRADEQYF TGTGCCACCAGCGGGAGGGCCGACGAGCAGTACTTC
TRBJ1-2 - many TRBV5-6 CASSLGRQSYGYTF TGTGCCAGCAGCTTGGGACGGCAGAGCTATGGCTACACCTTC
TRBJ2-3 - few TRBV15 CATSRDWQGDTQYF TGTGCCACCAGCAGAGATTGGCAGGGAGATACGCAGTATTTT
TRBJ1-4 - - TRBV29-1 CSVPSPRDEKLFF TGCAGCGTTCCCAGTCCCCGGGACGAAAAACTGTTTTTT
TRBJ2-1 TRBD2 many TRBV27 CASSQGLAGSRSYNEQFF TGTGCCAGCAGTCAGGGACTAGCGGGAAGTAGGTCCTACAATGAGCAGTTCTTC
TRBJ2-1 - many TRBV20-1 CSAAPSRDSLGEQFF TGCAGTGCTGCCCCGTCCCGGGACTCCCTCGGGGAGCAGTTCTTC
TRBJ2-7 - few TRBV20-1 CSANPVTTGAEQYF TGCAGTGCTAACCCGGTGACTACGGGCGCCGAGCAGTACTTC
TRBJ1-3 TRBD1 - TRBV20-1 CSAAHRGHGNTIYF TGCAGTGCTGCACACAGGGGGCATGGAAACACCATATATTTT
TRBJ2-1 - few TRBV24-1 CATSDPGLYEQFF TGTGCCACCAGTGACCCGGGGCTGTATGAGCAGTTCTTC
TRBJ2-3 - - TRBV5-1 CASSLSGPDTQYF TGCGCCAGCAGCTTATCAGGCCCAGATACGCAGTATTTT
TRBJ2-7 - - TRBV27 CANSLSGLSYEQYF TGTGCCAACAGTCTTTCGGGTCTCTCCTACGAGCAGTACTTC
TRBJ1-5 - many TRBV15 CATSRDPVQPQHF TGTGCCACCAGCAGGGATCCTGTTCAGCCCCAGCATTTT
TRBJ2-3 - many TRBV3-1 CASSHVPLTYPDTQYF TGTGCCAGCAGCCACGTCCCCCTCACCTACCCAGATACGCAGTATTTT
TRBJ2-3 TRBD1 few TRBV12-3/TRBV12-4 CASGQGKSTDTQYF TGTGCCAGCGGACAGGGGAAGAGCACAGATACGCAGTATTTT
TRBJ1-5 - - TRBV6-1 CASSEYRIGQPQHF TGTGCCAGCAGTGAATACAGGATTGGTCAGCCCCAGCATTTT
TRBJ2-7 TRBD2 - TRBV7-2 CASSPPTAGVGVDEQCF TGTGCCAGCAGCCCCCCTACAGCGGGAGTAGGGGTTGACGAGCAGTGCTTC
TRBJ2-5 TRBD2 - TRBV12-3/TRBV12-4 CASSLGGSGETQYF TGTGCCAGCAGCCTGGGAGGGTCTGGAGAGACCCAGTACTTC
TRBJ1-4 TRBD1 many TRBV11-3 CASSDRAEKLFF TGTGCCAGCAGCGACAGGGCTGAAAAACTGTTTTTT
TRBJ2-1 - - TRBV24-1 CATSDLVGDNEQFF TGTGCCACCAGTGACCTCGTAGGAGACAATGAGCAGTTCTTC
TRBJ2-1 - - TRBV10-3 CATQVQDTDLFF TGTGCCACCCAGGTCCAGGACACCGATCTGTTCTTC